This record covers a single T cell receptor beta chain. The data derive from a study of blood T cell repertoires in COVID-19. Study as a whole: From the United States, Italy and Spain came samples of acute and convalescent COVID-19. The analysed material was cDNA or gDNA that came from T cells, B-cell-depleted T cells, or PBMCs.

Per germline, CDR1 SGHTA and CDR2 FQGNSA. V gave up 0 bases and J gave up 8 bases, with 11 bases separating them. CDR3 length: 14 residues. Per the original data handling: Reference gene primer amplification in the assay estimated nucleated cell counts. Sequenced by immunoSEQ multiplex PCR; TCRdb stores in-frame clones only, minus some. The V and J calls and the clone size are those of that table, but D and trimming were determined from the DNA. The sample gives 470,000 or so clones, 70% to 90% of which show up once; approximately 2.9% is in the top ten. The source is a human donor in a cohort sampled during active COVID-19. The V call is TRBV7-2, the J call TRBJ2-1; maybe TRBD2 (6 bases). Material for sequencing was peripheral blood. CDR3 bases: TGTGCCAGCAGCTTAGCGGGGGAGGAGCATGAGCAGTTCTTC. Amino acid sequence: CASSLAGEEHEQFF.